This TCR beta chain stems from a study of blood T cell repertoires in COVID-19. Looking at the study overall: Sample material is recorded as cDNA or gDNA derived from T cells, B-cell-depleted T cells, or PBMCs.

This clone has just one count. Per the germline V gene, CDR1 is LNHNV and CDR2 is YYDKDF (reference sequence). Trimming stripped 0 bases from V and 5 bases from J, with 13 bases between. This CDR3 is built from 15 residues. Assay: immunoSEQ multiplex PCR; the TCRdb copy retains only in-frame clones and omits some. Of more than 45,000 clones listed, 60% to 85% are singletons. The V gene is TRBV15, the J gene TRBJ2-5, with D possibly TRBD1 on 5 matching bases. Specimen: peripheral blood. The sequence was collected from a human donor in a cohort sampled during active COVID-19. The CDR3 DNA sequence: TGTGCCACCAGCAGAGATAGGCCAGGGTCGGAGACCCAGTACTTC. Its protein is CATSRDRPGSETQYF.